Listed below are T cell receptor beta chains from one sample, sequenced in a study of cytomegalovirus exposure and HLA in healthy donors. Sequencing was performed with immunoSEQ multiplex PCR; in TCRdb, only in-frame clones are kept and a portion is missing. The sample carries 65,000 to 90,000 clones, roughly 82% recorded once. The specimen sequenced was PBMCs. These TCRs come from a man younger than 30 in good health and CMV-seronegative. CDR3s include the opening cysteine and the closing phenylalanine or tryptophan. The D gene is left open where the match is weak.

>TRBV2|TRBJ2-5|.
CASSDIRGETQYF
TGTGCCAGCAGTGATATCCGGGGGGAGACCCAGTACTTC
>TRBV5-1|TRBJ2-7|TRBD1
CASSPDDRGLQLYEQYF
TGCGCCAGCAGTCCAGACGACAGGGGACTCCAACTCTACGAGCAGTACTTC
>TRBV11-2|TRBJ2-1|.
CASSLDPRGTYNEQFF
TGTGCCAGCAGCTTAGATCCTCGGGGTACCTACAATGAGCAGTTCTTC
>TRBV6-5|TRBJ2-7|TRBD1
CASSSRQGPTNYEQYF
TGTGCCAGCAGTTCCCGACAGGGGCCAACAAACTACGAGCAGTACTTC
>TRBV5-1|TRBJ2-1|.
CASSLQGDAYNEQFF
TGCGCCAGTAGCCTACAGGGTGATGCCTACAATGAGCAGTTCTTC
>TRBV5-4|TRBJ2-3|.
CASSYSGSSTDTQYF
TGTGCCAGCAGCTACAGCGGGTCTAGCACAGATACGCAGTATTTT
>TRBV4-3|TRBJ1-1|.
CASSQDRRGVRTEAFF
TGCGCCAGCAGCCAAGATAGGCGGGGTGTTCGAACTGAAGCTTTCTTT
>TRBV28|TRBJ2-7|TRBD2
CASSSTSGYEQYF
TGTGCCAGCAGTTCGACTAGCGGGTACGAGCAGTACTTC
>TRBV9|TRBJ2-1|.
CASSVLAVSYNEQFF
TGTGCCAGCAGCGTATTGGCGGTCTCCTACAATGAGCAGTTCTTC
>TRBV29-1|TRBJ1-2|TRBD1
CSVADWTGDYGYTF
TGCAGCGTCGCCGACTGGACAGGGGACTATGGCTACACCTTC
>TRBV21-1|TRBJ1-6|.
CASSKAGQGSIHSPLHF
TGTGCCAGCAGCAAAGCGGGACAGGGAAGTATTCATTCACCCCTCCACTTT
>TRBV28|TRBJ1-6|.
CASGGSSYNSPLHF
TGTGCCAGCGGAGGGAGCTCCTATAATTCACCCCTCCACTTT
>TRBV12-2|TRBJ1-1|.
CASRTGTGSTTEAFF
TGTGCAAGTCGAACCGGGACAGGGTCTACCACTGAAGCTTTCTTT
>TRBV5-1|TRBJ2-7|TRBD1
CASSSGTGGYYEQYF
TGCGCCAGCAGCTCCGGGACAGGGGGCTACTACGAGCAGTACTTC
>TRBV30|TRBJ2-1|.
CAYYGKSYNEQFF
TGTGCTTACTACGGGAAATCCTACAATGAGCAGTTCTTC
>TRBV4-1|TRBJ1-2|TRBD1
CASSPSGTGGGGYTF
TGCGCCAGCAGCCCATCCGGGACAGGGGGCGGGGGCTACACCTTC
>TRBV28|TRBJ1-3|TRBD1
CASRTDRGSGNPIYF
TGTGCCAGCAGGACGGACAGGGGCTCAGGAAACCCCATATATTTT